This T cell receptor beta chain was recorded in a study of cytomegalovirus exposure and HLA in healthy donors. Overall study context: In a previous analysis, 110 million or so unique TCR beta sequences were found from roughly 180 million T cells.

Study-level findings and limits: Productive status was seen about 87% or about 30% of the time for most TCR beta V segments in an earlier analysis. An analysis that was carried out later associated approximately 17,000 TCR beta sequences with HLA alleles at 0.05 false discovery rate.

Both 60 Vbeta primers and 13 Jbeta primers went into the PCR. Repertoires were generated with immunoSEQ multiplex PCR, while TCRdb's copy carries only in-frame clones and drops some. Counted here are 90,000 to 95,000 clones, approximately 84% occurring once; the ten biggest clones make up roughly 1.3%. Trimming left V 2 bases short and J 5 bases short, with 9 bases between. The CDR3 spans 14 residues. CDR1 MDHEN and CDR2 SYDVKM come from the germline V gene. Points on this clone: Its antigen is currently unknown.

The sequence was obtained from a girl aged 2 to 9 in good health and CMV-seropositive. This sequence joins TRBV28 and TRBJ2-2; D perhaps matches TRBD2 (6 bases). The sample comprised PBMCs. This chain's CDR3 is CASSLREVTGELFF. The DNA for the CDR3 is TGTGCCAGCAGTTTAAGGGAGGTGACCGGGGAGCTGTTTTTT.